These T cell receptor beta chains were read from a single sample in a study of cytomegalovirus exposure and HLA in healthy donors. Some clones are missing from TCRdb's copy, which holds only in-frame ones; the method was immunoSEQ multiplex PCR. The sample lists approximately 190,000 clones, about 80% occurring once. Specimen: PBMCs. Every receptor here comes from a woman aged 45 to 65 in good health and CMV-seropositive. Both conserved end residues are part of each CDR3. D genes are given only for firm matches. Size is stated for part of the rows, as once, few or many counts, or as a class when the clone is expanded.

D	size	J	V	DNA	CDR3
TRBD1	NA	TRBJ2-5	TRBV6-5	TGTGCCAGCAGCCGACAGGGCCAGACCCAGTACTTC	CASSRQGQTQYF
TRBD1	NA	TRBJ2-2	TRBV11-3	TGTGCCAGCAGCCCTGGACAGGGGGGGACCGGGGAGCTGTTTTTT	CASSPGQGGTGELFF
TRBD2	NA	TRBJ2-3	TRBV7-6	TGTGCCAGCAGCTTCGTCGGAACGACTAGCGGGTACTCAGATACGCAGTATTTT	CASSFVGTTSGYSDTQYF
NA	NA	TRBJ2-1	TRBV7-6	TGTGCCAGCAGCTTAGACGGGTACAATGAGCAGTTCTTC	CASSLDGYNEQFF
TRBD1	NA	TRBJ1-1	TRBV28	TGTGCCAGCATAGTGACAGGGGGGAACACTGAAGCTTTCTTT	CASIVTGGNTEAFF
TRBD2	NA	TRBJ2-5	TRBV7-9	TGTGCCAGCAGCCCTGGACTAGCGGGGGGAGGAGAGACCCAGTACTTC	CASSPGLAGGGETQYF
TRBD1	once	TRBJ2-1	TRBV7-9	TGTGCCAGCAGCTCGACAGGGGGCTTTAACAATGAGCAGTTCTTC	CASSSTGGFNNEQFF
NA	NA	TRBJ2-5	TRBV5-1	TGCGCCAGCAGCTCAGACGGGGGGCTCCAAGAGACCCAGTACTTC	CASSSDGGLQETQYF
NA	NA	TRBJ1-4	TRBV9	TGTGCCAGCAGCGTAGGGGGTCGACAGAATGAAAAACTGTTTTTT	CASSVGGRQNEKLFF
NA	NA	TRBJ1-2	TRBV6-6	TGTGCCAGCAGTCAGGGGAACTATGGCTACACCTTC	CASSQGNYGYTF
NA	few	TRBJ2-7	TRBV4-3	TGCGCCAGCAGCCAAGATAGAGACAGCTCCTACGAGCAGTACTTC	CASSQDRDSSYEQYF
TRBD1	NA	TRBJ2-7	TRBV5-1	TGCGCCAGCAGCTCCGGACAGGGACCACGCTACGAGCAGTACTTC	CASSSGQGPRYEQYF
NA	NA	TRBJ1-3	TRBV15	TGTGCCACCAGCGACGGACAACTCTCTGGAAACACCATATATTTT	CATSDGQLSGNTIYF
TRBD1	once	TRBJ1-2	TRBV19	TGTGCCAGTAGTCCGATCCCCGGACAGGGAACCTCTTATGGCTACACCTTC	CASSPIPGQGTSYGYTF
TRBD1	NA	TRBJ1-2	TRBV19	TGTGCCAGTAGTACCTCACAGGGGACCTATGGCTACACCTTC	CASSTSQGTYGYTF
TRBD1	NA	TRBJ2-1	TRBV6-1	TGTGCCAGCAGTGCGGGACAGGGGGCCGGTAATGAGCAGTTCTTC	CASSAGQGAGNEQFF
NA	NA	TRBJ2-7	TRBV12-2	TGTGCAAGTCGCAGTTCCGCCAGCTCCTACGAGCAGTACTTC	CASRSSASSYEQYF
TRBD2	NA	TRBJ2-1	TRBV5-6	TGTGCCAGCAGCCCTCAGGGTCCGGGACTAGTTATTTATGAGCAGTTCTTC	CASSPQGPGLVIYEQFF
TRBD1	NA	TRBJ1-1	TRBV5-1	TGCGCCAGCAGCTCGGGACAGGCGAACACTGAAGCTTTCTTT	CASSSGQANTEAFF
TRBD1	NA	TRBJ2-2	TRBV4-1	TGCGCCAGCAGCCAAGCGGGGACAGGGAACACCGGGGAGCTGTTTTTT	CASSQAGTGNTGELFF
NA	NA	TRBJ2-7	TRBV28	TGTGCCAGCAGTTTAAACCCACAGACCTACGAGCAGTACTTC	CASSLNPQTYEQYF
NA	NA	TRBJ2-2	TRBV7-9	TGTGCCAGCAGCAACCCCCTCGGAGGGCTCTACACCGGGGAGCTGTTTTTT	CASSNPLGGLYTGELFF
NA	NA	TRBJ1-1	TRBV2	TGTGCCAGCAGTGATCCTCAGATGAACACTGAAGCTTTCTTT	CASSDPQMNTEAFF
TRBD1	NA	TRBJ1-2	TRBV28	TGTGCCAGCAGTTTTATTGGGTCCGGACAGGGGACCGGAAACTATGGCTACACCTTC	CASSFIGSGQGTGNYGYTF
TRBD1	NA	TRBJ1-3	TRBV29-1	TGCAGCGTCCTGACAGGGACAAACTCTGGAAACACCATATATTTT	CSVLTGTNSGNTIYF
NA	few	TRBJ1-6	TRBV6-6	TGTGCCAGCAGAGCGGGGTCGGATTCACCCCTCCACTTT	CASRAGSDSPLHF
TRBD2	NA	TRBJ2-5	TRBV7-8	TGTGCCAGCAGCTTGACTAGCGGGGAGGTAGCAGAGACCCAGTACTTC	CASSLTSGEVAETQYF
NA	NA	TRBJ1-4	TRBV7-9	TGTGCCAGCAGCCCCACGGCGCAGGATGAAAAACTGTTTTTT	CASSPTAQDEKLFF
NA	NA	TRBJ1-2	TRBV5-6	TGTGCCAGCAGCTTCCGGGCCAGGGCTAACTATGGCTACACCTTC	CASSFRARANYGYTF
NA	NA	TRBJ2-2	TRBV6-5	TGTGCCAGCAGAAAACAGAACGCGAACACCGGGGAGCTGTTTTTT	CASRKQNANTGELFF
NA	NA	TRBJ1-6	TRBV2	TGTGCCAGCAGGCTGGGAGCCAGCTCCTATAATTCACCCCTCCACTTT	CASRLGASSYNSPLHF
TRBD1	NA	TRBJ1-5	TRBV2	TGTGCCAGCAGGCCGGGACAGGGGTATAATCAGCCCCAGCATTTT	CASRPGQGYNQPQHF
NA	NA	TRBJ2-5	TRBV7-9	TGTGCCAGCAGCGTGCCGGGGGGCGAGACCCAGTACTTC	CASSVPGGETQYF
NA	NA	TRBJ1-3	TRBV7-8	TGTGCCAGCAGCTTAGTCTTCTCTGGAAACACCATATATTTT	CASSLVFSGNTIYF
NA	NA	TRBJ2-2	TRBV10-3	TGTGCCATCAGATTAGCGGCGAACACCGGGGAGCTGTTTTTT	CAIRLAANTGELFF
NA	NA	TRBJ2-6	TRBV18	TGTGCCAGCTCAAAGGGCTCAGGGTTCTCTGGGGCCAACGTCCTGACTTTC	CASSKGSGFSGANVLTF
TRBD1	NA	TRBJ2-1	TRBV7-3	TGTGCCAGCAGCTTCGGACAGGGGGGGTACAATGAGCAGTTCTTC	CASSFGQGGYNEQFF